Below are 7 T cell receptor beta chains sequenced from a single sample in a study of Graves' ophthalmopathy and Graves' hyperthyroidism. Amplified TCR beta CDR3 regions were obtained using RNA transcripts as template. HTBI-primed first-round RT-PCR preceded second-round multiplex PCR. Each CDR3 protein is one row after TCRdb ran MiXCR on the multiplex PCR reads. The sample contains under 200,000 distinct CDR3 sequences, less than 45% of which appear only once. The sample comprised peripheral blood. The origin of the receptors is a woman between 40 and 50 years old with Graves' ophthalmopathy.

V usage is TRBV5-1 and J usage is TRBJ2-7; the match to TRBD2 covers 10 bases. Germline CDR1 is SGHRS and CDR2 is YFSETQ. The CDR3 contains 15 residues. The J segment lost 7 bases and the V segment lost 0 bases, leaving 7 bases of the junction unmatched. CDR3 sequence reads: CASSLAAGGPGEQYF. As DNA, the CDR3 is TGCGCCAGCAGCTTGGCAGCGGGAGGGCCAGGGGAGCAGTACTTC.

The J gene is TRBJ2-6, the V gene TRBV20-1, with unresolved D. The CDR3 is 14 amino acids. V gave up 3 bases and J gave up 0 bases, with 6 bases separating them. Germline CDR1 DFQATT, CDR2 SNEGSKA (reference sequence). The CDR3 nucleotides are TGCAGTGCTAGGTGGACCTCTGGGGCCAACGTCCTGACTTTC. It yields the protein CSARWTSGANVLTF.

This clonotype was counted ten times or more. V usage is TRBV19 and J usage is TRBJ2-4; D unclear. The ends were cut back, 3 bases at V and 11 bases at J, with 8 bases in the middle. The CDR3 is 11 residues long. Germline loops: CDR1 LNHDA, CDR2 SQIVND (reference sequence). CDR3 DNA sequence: TGTGCCAGTAGTATTGGAAGCCTTCAGTACTTC. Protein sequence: CASSIGSLQYF.

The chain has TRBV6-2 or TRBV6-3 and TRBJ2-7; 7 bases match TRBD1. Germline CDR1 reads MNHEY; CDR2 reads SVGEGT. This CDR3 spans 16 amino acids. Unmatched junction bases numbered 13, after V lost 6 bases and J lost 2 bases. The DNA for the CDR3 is TGTGCCAGCAGCTCAGATCAAGACAGGGAGCCCTACGAGCAGTACTTC. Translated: CASSSDQDREPYEQYF.

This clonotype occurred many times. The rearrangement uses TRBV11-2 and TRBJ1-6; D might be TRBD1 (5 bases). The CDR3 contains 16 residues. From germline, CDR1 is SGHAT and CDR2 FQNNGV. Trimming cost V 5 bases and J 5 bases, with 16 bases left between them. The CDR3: CASSPRQQDNNSPLHF. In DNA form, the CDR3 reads TGTGCCAGCAGCCCTAGACAGCAAGATAATAATTCACCCCTCCACTTT.

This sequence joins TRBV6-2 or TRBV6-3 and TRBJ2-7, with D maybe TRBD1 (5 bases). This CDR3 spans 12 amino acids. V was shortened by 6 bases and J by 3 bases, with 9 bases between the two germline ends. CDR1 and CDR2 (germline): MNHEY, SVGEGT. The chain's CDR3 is CASSYDSYEQYF. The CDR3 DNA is TGTGCCAGCAGCTATGACAGCTACGAGCAGTACTTC.

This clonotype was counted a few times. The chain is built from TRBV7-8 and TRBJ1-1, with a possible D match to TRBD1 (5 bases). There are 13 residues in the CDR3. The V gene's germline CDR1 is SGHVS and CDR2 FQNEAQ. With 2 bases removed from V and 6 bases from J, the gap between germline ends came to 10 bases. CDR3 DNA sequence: TGTGCCAGCAGCTTAAGGGCAGGGCCTGAAGCTTTCTTT. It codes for CASSLRAGPEAFF.